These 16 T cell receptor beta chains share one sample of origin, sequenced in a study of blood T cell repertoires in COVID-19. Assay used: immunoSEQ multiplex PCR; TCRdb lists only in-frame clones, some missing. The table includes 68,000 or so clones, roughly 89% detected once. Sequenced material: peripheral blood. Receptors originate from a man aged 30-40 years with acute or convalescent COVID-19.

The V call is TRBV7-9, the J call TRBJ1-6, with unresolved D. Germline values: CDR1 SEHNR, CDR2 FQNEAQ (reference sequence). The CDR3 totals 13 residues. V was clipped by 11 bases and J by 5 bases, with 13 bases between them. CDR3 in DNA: TGTGCCCTGGCAGCGGCAAATAATTCACCCCTCCACTTT. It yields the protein CALAAANNSPLHF.

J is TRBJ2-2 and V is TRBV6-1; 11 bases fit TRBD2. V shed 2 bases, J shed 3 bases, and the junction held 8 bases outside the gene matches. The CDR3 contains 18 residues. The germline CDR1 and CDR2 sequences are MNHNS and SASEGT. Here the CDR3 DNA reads TGTGCCAGCAGTGAAATAAGACTAGCGGGAACCTACACCGGGGAGCTGTTTTTT. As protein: CASSEIRLAGTYTGELFF.

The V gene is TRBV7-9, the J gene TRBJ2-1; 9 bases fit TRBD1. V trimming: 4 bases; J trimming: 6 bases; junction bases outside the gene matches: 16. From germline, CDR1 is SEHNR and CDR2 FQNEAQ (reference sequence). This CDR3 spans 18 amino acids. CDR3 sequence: CASSSPPGQGFLGNEQFF. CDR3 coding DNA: TGTGCCAGCAGCTCGCCCCCGGGACAGGGCTTTCTTGGCAATGAGCAGTTCTTC.

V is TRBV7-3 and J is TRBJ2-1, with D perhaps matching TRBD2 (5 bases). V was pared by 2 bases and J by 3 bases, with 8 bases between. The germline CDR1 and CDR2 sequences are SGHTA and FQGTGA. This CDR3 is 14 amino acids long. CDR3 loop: CASSLSRDYNEQFF. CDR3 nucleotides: TGTGCCAGCAGCTTATCCCGGGACTACAATGAGCAGTTCTTC.

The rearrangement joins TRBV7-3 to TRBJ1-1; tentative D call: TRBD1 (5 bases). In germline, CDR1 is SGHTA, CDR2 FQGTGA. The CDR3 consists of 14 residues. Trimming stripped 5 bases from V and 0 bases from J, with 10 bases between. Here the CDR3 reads CASSSQGLNTEAFF. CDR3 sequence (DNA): TGTGCCAGCAGCAGCCAGGGCCTGAACACTGAAGCTTTCTTT.

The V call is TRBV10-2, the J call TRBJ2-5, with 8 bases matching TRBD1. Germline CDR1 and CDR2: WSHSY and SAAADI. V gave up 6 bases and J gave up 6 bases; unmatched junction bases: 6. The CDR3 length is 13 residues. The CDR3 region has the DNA TGCGCCAGCAGCCCCGGACAGGGAAAGACCCAGTACTTC. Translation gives CASSPGQGKTQYF.

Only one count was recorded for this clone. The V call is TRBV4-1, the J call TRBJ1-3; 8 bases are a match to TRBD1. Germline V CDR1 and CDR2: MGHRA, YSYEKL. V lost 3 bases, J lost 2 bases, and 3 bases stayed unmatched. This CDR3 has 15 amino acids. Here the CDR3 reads CASSHLDRAGNTIYF. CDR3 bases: TGCGCCAGCAGCCATTTGGACAGGGCTGGAAACACCATATATTTT.

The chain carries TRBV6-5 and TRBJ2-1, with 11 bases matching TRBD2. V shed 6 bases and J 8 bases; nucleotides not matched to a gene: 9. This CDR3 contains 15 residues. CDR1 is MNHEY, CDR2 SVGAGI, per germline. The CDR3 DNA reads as TGTGCCAGCAGGCCCGGGACTAGCGGTAATGATGAGCAGTTCTTC. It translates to CASRPGTSGNDEQFF.

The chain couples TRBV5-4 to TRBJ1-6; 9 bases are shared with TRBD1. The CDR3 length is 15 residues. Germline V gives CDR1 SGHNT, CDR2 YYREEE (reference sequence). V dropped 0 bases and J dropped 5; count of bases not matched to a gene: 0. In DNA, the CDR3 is TGTGCCAGCAGCTTGGGGGACAGGGATAATTCACCCCTCCACTTT. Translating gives CASSLGDRDNSPLHF.

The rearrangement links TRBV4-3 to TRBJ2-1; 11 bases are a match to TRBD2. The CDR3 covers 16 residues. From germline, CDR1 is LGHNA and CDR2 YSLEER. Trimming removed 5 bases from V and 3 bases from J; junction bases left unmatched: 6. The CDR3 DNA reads TGCGCCAGCAGCGCACCCGGGACTAGCGGCTACAATGAGCAGTTCTTC. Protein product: CASSAPGTSGYNEQFF.

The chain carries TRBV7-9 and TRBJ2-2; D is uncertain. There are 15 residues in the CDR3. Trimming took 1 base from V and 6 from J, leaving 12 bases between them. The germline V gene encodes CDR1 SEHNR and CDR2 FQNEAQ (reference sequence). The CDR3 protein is CASSLDVTGSGELFF. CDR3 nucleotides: TGTGCCAGCAGCTTAGACGTAACCGGGTCCGGGGAGCTGTTTTTT.

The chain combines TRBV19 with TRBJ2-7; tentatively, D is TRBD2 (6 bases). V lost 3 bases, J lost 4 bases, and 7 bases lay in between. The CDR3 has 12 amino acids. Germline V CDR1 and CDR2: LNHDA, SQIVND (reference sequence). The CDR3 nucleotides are TGTGCCAGTAGTATTGGAGGGTACGAGCAGTACTTC. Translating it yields CASSIGGYEQYF.

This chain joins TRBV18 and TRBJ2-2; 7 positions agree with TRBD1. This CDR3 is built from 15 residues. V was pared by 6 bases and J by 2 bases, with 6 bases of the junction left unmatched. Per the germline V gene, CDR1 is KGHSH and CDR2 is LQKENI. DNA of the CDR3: TGTGCCAGCTCCCCCAGGGGGACCAACACCGGGGAGCTGTTTTTT. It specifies CASSPRGTNTGELFF.

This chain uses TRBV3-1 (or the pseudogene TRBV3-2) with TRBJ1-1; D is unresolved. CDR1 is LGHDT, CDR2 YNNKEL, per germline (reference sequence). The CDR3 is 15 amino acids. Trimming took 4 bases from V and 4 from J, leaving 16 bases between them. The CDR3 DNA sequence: TGTGCCAGCAGCCCGGGCCACGGAGGCGGCACTGAAGCTTTCTTT. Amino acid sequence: CASSPGHGGGTEAFF.

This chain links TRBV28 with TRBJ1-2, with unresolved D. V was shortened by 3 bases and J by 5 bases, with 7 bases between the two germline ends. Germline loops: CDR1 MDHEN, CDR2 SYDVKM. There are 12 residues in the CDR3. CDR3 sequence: CASSFRSYGYTF. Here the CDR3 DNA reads TGTGCCAGCAGTTTTAGGAGTTATGGCTACACCTTC.

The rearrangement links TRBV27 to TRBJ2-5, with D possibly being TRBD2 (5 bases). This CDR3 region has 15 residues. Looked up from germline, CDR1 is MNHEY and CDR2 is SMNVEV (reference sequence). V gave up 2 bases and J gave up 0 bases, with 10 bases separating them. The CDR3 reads CASSLRTTNQETQYF. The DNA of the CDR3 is TGTGCCAGCAGTTTACGGACGACTAACCAAGAGACCCAGTACTTC.